This T cell receptor beta chain was identified during a study of blood T cells in healthy people across ages. Comments on this clonotype: Its antigen is not known.

Next came a second PCR, run for 7 to 11 cycles, which used a sample-barcoded 5' primer along with a J-beta primer mix. Via MiXCR, TCRdb re-called the 5' RACE reads, giving one row per CDR3 protein. The top ten hold about 0.8% of the sample, which has roughly 1,000,000 distinct CDR3 sequences, about 25% seen once. CDR3 size: 20 residues. Germline V lookup: CDR1 KGHDR, CDR2 SFDVKD. The V gene end was trimmed by 0 bases and the J gene end by 0 bases; junction bases not matched to a gene: 9. General study results and limits: TCR beta diversity correlated strongly with naive T cell percentage.

Separately, the same data were catalogued under a study of T cells of mothers and their children. That paper states: Per child, around 2.9 million TCR beta CDR3 reads were obtained, against over 9.5 million per mother. The overlap seen between related mothers and children slightly exceeded that of unrelated pairs, though not significantly.

The sequence was obtained from a girl aged 2 to 10 in good health. The rearrangement uses TRBV24-1 and TRBJ1-4, with 10 bases aligning to TRBD1. Sequencing was done on a sample of blood. CDR3 in DNA: TGTGCCACCAGTGATTTGAAGGGGACAGGGGTATTTGCAACTAATGAAAAACTGTTTTTT. This gives the protein CATSDLKGTGVFATNEKLFF.